The 26 T cell receptor beta chains reported below all come from one sample, sequenced in a study of blood T cell repertoires in COVID-19. The assay was immunoSEQ multiplex PCR, and TCRdb's table has in-frame clones only and misses some. The data contain around 240,000 clones, more than 75% of them seen just once; the ten biggest clones take up roughly 2%. Sequencing used PBMCs or T cells enriched from blood (not recorded which). Receptors originate from a woman aged 45-59 years who had recovered from COVID-19.

This CDR3 is CASSQTSSQYF. In DNA, the CDR3 is TGTGCCAGCAGCCAAACGAGCTCGCAGTATTTT. The chain uses TRBV21-1 and TRBJ2-3; TRBD2, the table's D call, was not compared with the DNA. TRBV21-1 is a known pseudogene. CDR3 length: 11 residues.

This sequence joins TRBV4-3 and TRBJ1-2; D ambiguous. The CDR3 covers 16 residues. Germline V gene lookup returns CDR1 LGHNA and CDR2 YSLEER. V was trimmed by 0 bases and J by 3 bases, leaving 14 bases between them. CDR3 in DNA: TGCGCCAGCAGCCAAGATCGGGTAGTGTCGGACTATGGCTACACCTTC. Residues: CASSQDRVVSDYGYTF.

V is TRBV15 and J is TRBJ2-5; D is possibly TRBD2 (6 bases). Per germline, CDR1 LNHNV and CDR2 YYDKDF (reference sequence). Trimming pared 1 base from V and 5 bases from J, leaving 8 bases between. CDR3 size: 13 residues. CDR3 protein: CATSRAGAETQYF. DNA for the CDR3: TGTGCCACCAGCAGAGCGGGAGCCGAGACCCAGTACTTC.

The chain is built from TRBV30 and TRBJ2-3; maybe TRBD2 (5 bases). V lost 3 bases and J lost 4, with 17 bases in between. Germline CDR1 is GTSNPN and CDR2 is SVGIG (reference sequence). The CDR3 is 15 amino acids. CDR3 nucleotide sequence: TGTGCCTGGAGCGGAGACCGGGGAGTCCCAGATACGCAGTATTTT. This sequence encodes CAWSGDRGVPDTQYF.

The gene calls are TRBV2 and TRBJ1-1, with TRBD1 matching 7 bases. The germline gives CDR1 SNHLY, CDR2 FYNNEI. The CDR3 totals 14 residues. With 6 bases clipped from V and 3 bases from J, the junction kept 7 bases outside the gene matches. CDR3 nucleotide sequence: TGTGCCAGCAGACTCGACAGGGCTGACACTGAAGCTTTCTTT. Translated, it gives CASRLDRADTEAFF.

The chain joins TRBV30 to TRBJ2-1; tentatively, D is TRBD2 (5 bases). Germline V gene sequence: CDR1 GTSNPN, CDR2 SVGIG (reference sequence). The length of the CDR3 is 12 residues. CDR3 DNA: TGTGCTGGTGGGAGATCCTACAATGAGCAGTTCTTC. This translates into CAGGRSYNEQFF.

The CDR3 coding sequence is TGCGCCAGCAGCTTGCCAGGGGACGGCTACACCTTC. It yields the protein CASSLPGDGYTF. This chain uses TRBV5-1 with TRBJ1-2; weak D call: TRBD1 (6 bases). V was pared by 1 base and J by 8 bases, with 9 bases between. This CDR3 spans 12 amino acids. Germline V gives CDR1 SGHRS, CDR2 YFSETQ.

This chain joins TRBV7-3 and TRBJ2-5; 12 bases are shared with TRBD2. The germline CDR1 and CDR2 sequences are SGHTA and FQGTGA. V trimming: 1 base; J trimming: 3 bases; junction bases outside the gene matches: 6. The CDR3 runs 17 residues. The CDR3 coding sequence is TGTGCCAGCAGCTTAAGTATGCCTAGCGGGGGGGAAGAGACCCAGTACTTC. Its protein is CASSLSMPSGGEETQYF.

This sequence joins TRBV12-5 and TRBJ1-5; TRBD1 is a possible D gene (5 bases). The germline V gene has CDR1 LGHNT and CDR2 FRNRAP. V lost 5 bases to trimming and J lost 4 bases, with 9 bases between them. The CDR3 sequence is 13 residues long. CDR3 sequence reads: CASGVDRNQPQHF. The CDR3 nucleotides read TGTGCTAGTGGTGTAGACAGAAATCAGCCCCAGCATTTT.

The J gene is TRBJ1-3, the V gene TRBV6-5, with 10 bases lining up with TRBD1. The CDR3 sequence is 15 residues long. In germline, CDR1 is MNHEY, CDR2 SVGAGI. V lost 4 bases, J lost 4 bases, and 4 bases stayed unmatched. CDR3 coding DNA: TGTGCCAGCAGTTTCGACAGGGGGCCGGGAAACACCATATATTTT. This codes for CASSFDRGPGNTIYF.

J is TRBJ2-7 and V is TRBV7-8; D might be TRBD2 (5 bases). Germline lookup yields CDR1 SGHVS and CDR2 FQNEAQ. V was shortened by 4 bases and J by 0 bases, with 16 bases between the two germline ends. The CDR3 totals 16 residues. CDR3 loop: CASSSIGEADSYEQYF. CDR3 in DNA: TGTGCCAGCAGCTCGATCGGGGAAGCGGACTCCTACGAGCAGTACTTC. Together with reference TRBV7-8 and TRBJ2-7, the CDR3 gives the full variable domain: GAGVSQSPRYKVAKRGQDVALRCDPISGHVSLFWYQQALGQGPEFLTYFQNEAQLDKSGLPSDRFFAERPEGSVSTLKIQRTQQEDSAVYLCASSSIGEADSYEQYFGPGTRLTVT.

The chain links TRBV19 to TRBJ2-2; 14 bases fit TRBD2. The junction had 7 bases not matched to a gene; V was cut back by 3 bases and J by 7 bases. CDR1 is LNHDA, CDR2 SQIVND, per germline (reference sequence). The CDR3 is 17 residues long. The CDR3 is CASSMGTSGRLGGELFF. The CDR3 DNA follows: TGTGCCAGTAGTATGGGGACTAGCGGGAGATTGGGCGGGGAGCTGTTTTTT.

The V and J genes are TRBV19 and TRBJ1-1, with 7 positions matching TRBD1. Germline V CDR1 and CDR2: LNHDA, SQIVND (reference sequence). Trimming removed 4 bases from V and 7 bases from J; junction bases left unmatched: 6. The CDR3 length is 13 residues. The CDR3 sequence is CASSRDRVGEAFF. For the CDR3, the DNA is TGTGCCAGTAGTAGAGACAGGGTAGGTGAAGCTTTCTTT.

The chain recombines TRBV29-1 with TRBJ1-1; 7 bases agree with TRBD1. In germline, CDR1 is SQVTM, CDR2 ANQGSEA. The CDR3 contains 16 residues. Germline trimming cut 6 bases from V and 0 bases from J; bases unmatched to any gene: 13. CDR3 in DNA: TGCAGCGTCAAACCGGGACAGATTCACGTGAACACTGAAGCTTTCTTT. This translates into CSVKPGQIHVNTEAFF.

The chain couples TRBV30 to TRBJ1-6, with D possibly being TRBD1 (6 bases). Germline CDR1 and CDR2: GTSNPN and SVGIG (reference sequence). The CDR3 sequence is 12 residues long. The V and J ends lost 8 bases and 7 bases respectively, with 12 bases between them. CDR3 sequence reads: CASTGNNSPLHF. CDR3 in DNA: TGTGCCAGTACAGGGAACAATTCACCCCTCCACTTT.

V gene TRBV3-1 (or the pseudogene TRBV3-2) combines with J gene TRBJ1-1; D might be TRBD1 (6 bases). Germline CDR1 LGHDT, CDR2 YNNKEL (reference sequence). The ends were cut back, 5 bases at V and 4 bases at J, with 14 bases in the middle. The CDR3 sequence is 14 residues long. CDR3 DNA sequence: TGTGCCAGCAGCTACCTGGGGACACCCACTGAAGCTTTCTTT. Translating gives CASSYLGTPTEAFF.

The chain employs TRBV11-3 and TRBJ2-1; TRBD1 agrees at 8 bases. Trimming took 1 base from V and 8 from J; bases not matched to a gene: 7. Germline values: CDR1 SGHNT, CDR2 YENEEA. The CDR3 has 15 residues. The CDR3 sequence: CASSLGLTGGHEQFF. DNA for the CDR3: TGTGCCAGCAGCTTAGGGTTAACAGGGGGTCATGAGCAGTTCTTC.

Written as DNA, the CDR3 is TGTGCCAGCAGTCGACTGGCAATGGATACGCAGTATTTT. This translates into CASSRLAMDTQYF. The genes are TRBV7-3 and TRBJ2-3; D not resolved. Germline V gives CDR1 SGHTA, CDR2 FQGTGA. With 6 bases removed from V and 6 bases from J, the gap between germline ends came to 13 bases. The CDR3 loop spans 13 amino acids.

This sequence joins TRBV20-1 and TRBJ2-1; 10 bases fit TRBD2. J was trimmed by 6 bases and V by 3 bases; bases with no gene match: 5. The length of the CDR3 is 14 residues. Germline V gene sequence: CDR1 DFQATT, CDR2 SNEGSKA (reference sequence). The CDR3 DNA sequence: TGCAGTGCTAGTCAAGGACTAGCGGTCAATGAGCAGTTCTTC. It translates to CSASQGLAVNEQFF.

This clone was found once. The rearrangement links TRBV7-2 to TRBJ2-1, with D possibly being TRBD2 (5 bases). Germline V lookup: CDR1 SGHTA, CDR2 FQGNSA. CDR3 size: 15 residues. Deletions cut 0 bases from V and 8 bases from J, with 14 bases between. The CDR3 bases are TGTGCCAGCAGCTTAGCTAGGACTCCGCTCGATGAGCAGTTCTTC. This gives the protein CASSLARTPLDEQFF.

Only a few counts were recorded for this clone. The chain recombines TRBV4-3 with TRBJ1-2, with 8 bases lining up with TRBD1. Germline V gives CDR1 LGHNA, CDR2 YSLEER. The CDR3 is 16 residues long. V was clipped by 0 bases and J by 5 bases; unmatched bases: 8. The CDR3 here is CASSQDLQGAWYGYTF. The CDR3 coding sequence is TGCGCCAGCAGCCAAGATCTCCAGGGGGCATGGTATGGCTACACCTTC.

This sequence joins TRBV7-2 and TRBJ2-3; D is ambiguous. The V gene's germline CDR1 is SGHTA and CDR2 FQGNSA. The length of the CDR3 is 13 residues. The V end lost 5 bases, the J end lost 4 bases, and 10 bases lay between the germline ends. The CDR3 DNA follows: TGTGCCAGCAGCGTAGTGCGGTCAGATACGCAGTATTTT. It specifies CASSVVRSDTQYF.

In its sample, this clone was seen once. V is TRBV21-1 and J is TRBJ2-1; the listed D gene, TRBD2, was not tested against the DNA. TRBV21-1 corresponds to a pseudogene. There are 17 residues in the CDR3. CDR3 DNA: TGTGCCAGCCCGCAGTTCGAGGGAGGGTCGGGGTACAATGAGCAGTTCTTC. It is translated as CASPQFEGGSGYNEQFF.

This clone was recorded once. This chain joins TRBV5-3 and TRBJ1-2; D not certain. TRBV5-3 is known as an ORF, though its function is uncertain. The germline V and J ends were trimmed by 2 bases and 4 bases, with 12 bases remaining between them. CDR3 size: 14 residues. The CDR3 loop reads CARSFFGPGYGYTF. Written as DNA, the CDR3 is TGTGCCAGAAGCTTCTTCGGTCCCGGCTATGGCTACACCTTC.

The rearrangement joins TRBV20-1 to TRBJ2-7; D gene unclear. Germline CDR1 and CDR2: DFQATT and SNEGSKA (reference sequence). The CDR3 sequence is 11 residues long. V lost 1 base to trimming and J lost 4 bases, with 5 bases between them. In nucleotides, the CDR3 is TGCAGTGCTAGAGGCACTTACGAGCAGTACTTC. This encodes CSARGTYEQYF.

This chain joins TRBV6-5 and TRBJ1-2; D not resolved. Deletions cut 8 bases from V and 8 bases from J, with 18 bases between. This CDR3 region has 13 residues. Germline CDR1 and CDR2: MNHEY and SVGAGI. In DNA form, the CDR3 reads TGTGCCAGCGTCTTAGGAGAGGGTGGAGGCTACACCTTC. Its protein product is CASVLGEGGGYTF.